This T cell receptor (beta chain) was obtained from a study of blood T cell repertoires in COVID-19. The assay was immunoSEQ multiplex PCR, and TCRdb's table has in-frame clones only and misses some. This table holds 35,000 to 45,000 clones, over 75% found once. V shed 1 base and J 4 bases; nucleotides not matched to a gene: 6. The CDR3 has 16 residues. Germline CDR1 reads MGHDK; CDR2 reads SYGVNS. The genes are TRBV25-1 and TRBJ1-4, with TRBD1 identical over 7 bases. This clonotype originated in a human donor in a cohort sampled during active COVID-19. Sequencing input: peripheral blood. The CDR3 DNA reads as TGTGCCAGCAGTGAATCAGGGACAGCGCTTAATGAAAAACTGTTTTTT. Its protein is CASSESGTALNEKLFF.